This entry features one T cell receptor (beta chain) sequence. The antigen remains undetermined. Generation of TCR cDNA used 5'RACE template switching (which added a universal primer site and UMIs). TCRdb fed the 5' RACE reads into MiXCR, producing one record per CDR3 protein. The sample records about 320,000 distinct CDR3 sequences, 3.5% to 4.5% being singletons. The source of the sample is a study of T cells after yellow fever vaccination. Study-wide findings and caveats: The booster response re-showed most primary clones: 95% to 96% CD4, more than 80% CD8. Researchers noted that a small share of clonotypes showed up in both CD4 and CD8 compartments.

The CDR3 spans 12 residues. Sample: PBMCs, taken 15 days after the yellow fever booster vaccination. The chain employs TRBV21-1 and TRBJ1-1. TRBV21-1 corresponds to a pseudogene. The sequence derives from a man younger than 30 who received the YFV17D yellow fever vaccine. The CDR3 is CARQLKRTEAFF. In nucleotides, the CDR3 is TGTGCCAGACAACTTAAAAGGACTGAAGCTTTCTTT.